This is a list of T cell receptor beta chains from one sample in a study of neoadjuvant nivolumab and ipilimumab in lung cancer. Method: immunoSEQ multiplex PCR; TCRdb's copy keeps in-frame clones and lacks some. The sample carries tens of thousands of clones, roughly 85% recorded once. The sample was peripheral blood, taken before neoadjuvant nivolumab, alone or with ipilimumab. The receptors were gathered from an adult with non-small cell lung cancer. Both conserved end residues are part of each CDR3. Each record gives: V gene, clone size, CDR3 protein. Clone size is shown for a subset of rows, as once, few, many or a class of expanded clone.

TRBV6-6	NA	CASSYSGVVDTQYF
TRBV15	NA	CATSRGQGKPYEQYF
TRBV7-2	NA	CASSLVGWGYGYTF
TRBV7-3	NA	CASSLGAGFPYEQYF
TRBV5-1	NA	CASSQRGPGLELFF
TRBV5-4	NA	CASSPGGTNEKLFF
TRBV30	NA	CAWSVGSVVEQFF
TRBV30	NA	CAWSKVKETQYF
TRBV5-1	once	CASSPLMGGTTEAFF
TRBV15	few	CATSSQGPQYGYTF
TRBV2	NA	CASSADSAHQETQYF
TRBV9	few	CASSPGQGLFGYTF
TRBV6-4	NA	CASSDSGHSYNEQFF
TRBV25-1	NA	CASSARQAGWDYEQYF
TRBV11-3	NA	CASSADRGVDGYTF
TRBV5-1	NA	CASSGGLAGSAYTQYF
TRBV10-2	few	CASRGGTGHAEQFF
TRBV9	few	CASSFRTDLENSNQPQHF
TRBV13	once	CASDRILGPAGELFF
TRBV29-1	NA	CSAVQGAYGYTF
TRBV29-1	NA	CSVEGSFGSTDTQYF
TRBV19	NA	CASSILQNTEAFF
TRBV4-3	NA	CASARVLAAGELFF
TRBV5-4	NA	CASSFLGAREKLFF
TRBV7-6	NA	CASSLAGGPSGNTIYF
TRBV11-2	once	CASSPRTSGRGNTQYF
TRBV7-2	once	CASSRLNAYEQYF
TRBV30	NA	CAWSTQQVNQPQHF
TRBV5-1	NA	CASSLGLGTPLAKNIQYF
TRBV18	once	CASSPGERTGNGYTF